Following are 20 T cell receptor beta chains from one sample sequenced in a study of T-cell reconstitution after alpha-beta-depleted transplantation in children. The TCRbeta library incorporated unique molecular identifiers. TCRdb reanalysed the PCR reads using MiXCR and keeps one entry per CDR3 protein. The top ten hold approximately 3% of the sample, which has 450,000 to 600,000 distinct CDR3 sequences, approximately 20% seen once. This specimen consisted of PBMCs from the stem cell graft donor, obtained from the stem cell graft. The source is a human donor who donated a stem cell graft to a child with acute lymphoblastic leukemia.

This chain uses TRBV5-1 with TRBJ1-1; D remains ambiguous. CDR1 is SGHRS and CDR2 is YFSETQ in the germline V gene. The CDR3 contains 15 residues. With 3 bases removed from V and 0 bases from J, the gap between germline ends came to 12 bases. The CDR3 loop reads CASSWRGNLNTEAFF. CDR3 nucleotides: TGCGCCAGCAGCTGGCGTGGGAATCTGAACACTGAAGCTTTCTTT.

The chain combines TRBV13 with TRBJ2-7; D not resolved. Germline-derived CDR1 and CDR2 are PRHDT and FYEKMQ (reference sequence). The V end was cut by 3 bases, the J end by 0 bases, with 9 bases between. The CDR3 extends over 14 amino acids. CDR3 nucleotide sequence: TGTGCCAGCAGCTTGACGGTTGGCTCCTACGAGCAGTACTTC. It translates to CASSLTVGSYEQYF.

The rearrangement joins TRBV5-1 to TRBJ1-1, with a possible D match to TRBD1 (5 bases). V was pared by 4 bases and J by 6 bases, with 16 bases between. Germline assignment: CDR1 SGHRS and CDR2 YFSETQ. This CDR3 contains 14 residues. In nucleotides, the CDR3 is TGCGCCAGCAGCCTTCGGGACCTCCCAGCTGAAGCTTTCTTT. Its translation: CASSLRDLPAEAFF.

This clonotype has just a few counts. The rearrangement joins TRBV6-5 to TRBJ2-7, with TRBD2 matching over 8 bases. CDR3 length: 15 amino acids. Trimming cost V 0 bases and J 6 bases; bases outside gene matches: 7. Germline V CDR1 and CDR2: MNHEY, SVGAGI. The CDR3 here is CASSYSMRLAGEQYF. In DNA, the CDR3 is TGTGCCAGCAGTTACTCGATGCGGCTAGCGGGCGAGCAGTACTTC.

This clonotype was picked up a small number of times. The V and J genes are TRBV27 and TRBJ2-7; the D is unclear. Germline-derived CDR1 and CDR2 are MNHEY and SMNVEV (reference sequence). The germline V and J ends were trimmed by 3 bases and 1 base, with 7 bases remaining between them. This CDR3 has 13 residues. The CDR3, as DNA: TGTGCCAGCAGTTTTTCAGAATCCTACGAGCAGTACTTC. Encoded protein: CASSFSESYEQYF.

About this clonotype: At one boundary the junction diverges from the germline segment, which might be a read error. The J gene is TRBJ1-6, the V gene TRBV14; 10 bases line up with TRBD1. The CDR3 is 13 amino acids. Germline V gives CDR1 SGHDN, CDR2 FVKESK. For the CDR3, the DNA is TGTGCCAGCAGCCAAAAACCGACAGGGGGCCTTTACTTT. This codes for CASSQKPTGGLYF.

This clonotype has only a few counts. V gene TRBV5-1 combines with J gene TRBJ2-7, with unresolved D. The germline V gene has CDR1 SGHRS and CDR2 YFSETQ. Trimming shortened V by 6 bases and J by 2 bases, and 18 bases separated the two germline ends. The CDR3 consists of 15 residues. The CDR3, as DNA: TGCGCCAGCACCCAGGATCGGTATACCGCCTACGAGCAGTACTTC. Encoded protein: CASTQDRYTAYEQYF.

This sequence joins TRBV3-1 and TRBJ2-1, with TRBD1 identical over 9 bases. The CDR3 spans 16 residues. Trimming took 4 bases from V and 3 from J; bases not matched to a gene: 7. Germline CDR1 LGHDT, CDR2 YNNKEL (reference sequence). In nucleotides, the CDR3 is TGTGCCAGCAGCCGGAAACAGGGGGCTTACTACAATGAGCAGTTCTTC. This codes for CASSRKQGAYYNEQFF.

In the case of this clonotype: One junction end disagrees with the germline gene, perhaps due to a read error. This chain's CDR3 is CARSPNYAEAFF. As DNA, the CDR3 is TGTGCCCGGAGCCCCAATTACGCTGAAGCTTTCTTT. This chain links TRBV30 with TRBJ1-1; D uncertain. The V gene's germline CDR1 is GTSNPN and CDR2 SVGIG (reference sequence). The CDR3 is 12 residues long.

This clonotype occurred a few times. In nucleotides, the CDR3 is TGTGCCAGCAGCTTGCTGCTAGAAGAGACCCAGTACTTC. It encodes CASSLLLEETQYF. The chain has TRBV5-8 and TRBJ2-5; D is unclear. This CDR3 is 13 amino acids long. Trimming stripped 1 base from V and 3 bases from J, with 7 bases between. CDR1 SGHTS and CDR2 YDEGEE come from the germline V gene.

The chain links TRBV30 to TRBJ2-7; 10 bases are a match to TRBD1. Trimming removed 0 bases from V and 4 bases from J; junction bases left unmatched: 12. The CDR3 totals 17 residues. Germline loops: CDR1 GTSNPN, CDR2 SVGIG (reference sequence). The CDR3 region has the DNA TGTGCCTGGAGTGTAGCCCGAATCCGGGACAGGGGATACGAGCAGTACTTC. It is translated as CAWSVARIRDRGYEQYF.

This clonotype was picked up a small number of times. The chain links TRBV20-1 to TRBJ1-2, with no clear D. The CDR3 loop spans 11 amino acids. CDR1 DFQATT and CDR2 SNEGSKA come from the germline V gene (reference sequence). Between the trimmed V and J ends, which lost 6 bases and 1 base, there was a span of 6 bases. CDR3 sequence reads: CSADINYGYTF. CDR3 DNA sequence: TGCAGTGCCGACATTAACTATGGCTACACCTTC.

The chain has TRBV6-1 and TRBJ2-1; D tentatively reads TRBD1 or TRBD2 (7 bases each). Germline CDR1 is MNHNS and CDR2 is SASEGT. This CDR3 has 14 amino acids. Trimming took 6 bases from V and 5 from J, leaving 14 bases between them. The CDR3 DNA sequence: TGTGCCAGCAGCTCCAGGGGGAGGGACAATGAGCAGTTCTTC. The encoded protein is CASSSRGRDNEQFF.

This clonotype was detected a few times. CDR3 nucleotide sequence: TGCGCCAGCAGCTTGACCACTAGCGAACAAGATACGCAGTATTTT. Its protein product is CASSLTTSEQDTQYF. V usage is TRBV5-1 and J usage is TRBJ2-3; the match to TRBD2 covers 7 bases. V lost 1 base to trimming and J lost 5 bases; unmatched junction nucleotides: 7. The CDR3 is 15 residues long. Per germline, CDR1 SGHRS and CDR2 YFSETQ.

This chain joins TRBV5-1 and TRBJ1-4; weak D call: TRBD1 (5 bases). Deletions cut 3 bases from V and 5 bases from J, with 14 bases between. Germline CDR1 SGHRS, CDR2 YFSETQ. The CDR3 sequence is 15 residues long. The CDR3 sequence: CASSYYSGGNEKLFF. The CDR3 DNA follows: TGCGCCAGCAGCTACTACTCCGGGGGAAATGAAAAACTGTTTTTT.

The chain couples TRBV28 to TRBJ2-2, with 8 bases aligning to TRBD2. The V gene end was trimmed by 7 bases and the J gene end by 6 bases; junction bases not matched to a gene: 7. CDR1 is MDHEN, CDR2 SYDVKM, per germline. This CDR3 has 14 residues. In DNA, the CDR3 is TGTGCCAGCACTGTAGCGGGACGGGCCGGGGAGCTGTTTTTT. It translates to CASTVAGRAGELFF.

This clonotype was found a few times. The chain carries TRBV9 and TRBJ2-3; tentative D call: TRBD2 (5 bases). CDR3 length equals 15 residues. Trimming left V 2 bases short and J 0 bases short, with 10 bases between. Germline V gene sequence: CDR1 SGDLS, CDR2 YYNGEE. The DNA of the CDR3 is TGTGCCAGCAGCGTGGCTAGCCGGAGCACAGATACGCAGTATTTT. It encodes CASSVASRSTDTQYF.

CDR3 in amino acids: CASAMSSYNEQFF. CDR3 bases: TGTGCCAGTGCAATGAGCTCCTACAATGAGCAGTTCTTC. The V and J genes are TRBV19 and TRBJ2-1; no firm D call. CDR1 is LNHDA and CDR2 is SQIVND in the germline V gene (reference sequence). This CDR3 is 13 amino acids long. The V end was cut by 8 bases, the J end by 0 bases, with 8 bases between.

The V gene is TRBV16, the J gene TRBJ1-5; D ambiguous. Trimming removed 2 bases at V and 0 bases at J, with 5 bases between. There are 14 residues in the CDR3. CDR1 and CDR2 from the germline V gene are KGHSY and FQNENV. CDR3 region: CASSQPHSNQPQHF. For the CDR3, the DNA is TGTGCCAGCAGCCAACCCCATAGCAATCAGCCCCAGCATTTT.

The rearrangement joins TRBV7-9 to TRBJ2-1; possible D gene TRBD2, 6 bases. The CDR3 is made up of 16 amino acids. V was clipped by 6 bases and J by 2 bases, with 17 bases between them. Germline CDR1 SEHNR, CDR2 FQNEAQ (reference sequence). In DNA form, the CDR3 reads TGTGCCAGCAGACTCCGGGAGTCGGGACCCTACAATGAGCAGTTCTTC. Protein: CASRLRESGPYNEQFF.